These 4 T cell receptor beta chains were sequenced from one sample in a study of T cell responses to AZD1222 COVID-19 vaccine (dated by TCRdb to the early 2020s). Libraries came from the immunoSEQ multiplex PCR assay. Here the immuneACCESS table is served through TCRdb, limited to in-frame sequences with V and J called. Missing clones are a known gap in these copies; in checked studies unresolved V genes cover under half, and the rest lacks a known reason. The sample records some 88,000 clones, approximately 90% of which are singletons. Around 5.2% of the sample lies in the top ten. Explained via the paper, the time point label denotes: baseline before first vaccination. Sequences were derived from peripheral blood, sampled on day 0 of AZD1222 vaccination. Receptors were obtained from an adult in good health.

The chain uses TRBV2 and TRBJ2-7, with D possibly TRBD1 on 5 matching bases. The CDR3 runs 14 residues. Trimming pared 2 bases from V and 9 bases from J, leaving 17 bases between. Germline loops: CDR1 SNHLY, CDR2 FYNNEI. CDR3 nucleotide sequence: TGTGCCAGCAGTGAACCCGGACACGGTGTTTGGCAGTACTTC. Amino acids: CASSEPGHGVWQYF.

The chain has TRBV2 and TRBJ1-2; no definite D call. Trimming removed 3 bases from V and 14 bases from J, with 10 bases in between. Germline CDR1 SNHLY, CDR2 FYNNEI. The CDR3 length is 10 residues. CDR3 coding DNA: TGTGCCAGCAGTGAGGGTCGGCGGACCTTC. Translation gives CASSEGRRTF.

The J gene is TRBJ1-3, the V gene TRBV5-4; 7 bases line up with TRBD1. With V trimmed by 2 bases and J by 0 bases, 5 bases remained unmatched. The CDR3 consists of 16 residues. From germline, CDR1 is SGHNT and CDR2 YYREEE (reference sequence). This CDR3 reads CASSFQRDSSGNTIYF. As DNA, the CDR3 is TGTGCCAGCAGCTTCCAACGGGACAGCTCTGGAAACACCATATATTTT.

Notes on this clone: It is unclear where the CDR3 begins or ends on the DNA, so no DNA is shown, and the CDR3 is as TCRdb lists it. The V and J genes are TRBV28 and TRBJ1-5; TRBD1, as called in the table, went unchecked against the DNA. Germline CDR1 MDHEN, CDR2 SYDVKM. The CDR3 sequence runs 16 residues, both termini included. The CDR3 loop reads CASSFGPGASYQPQHF.